This entry features one TCR beta chain sequence. Its antigen remains unidentified. The data derive from a study of shared clonotypes between healthy human individuals. A deep-level run was used for the assay. In the authors' workflow: ImmunoSEQ output lacked quality scores and full-length reads, limiting matched filtering. Assay used: immunoSEQ multiplex PCR; TCRdb lists only in-frame clones, some missing. The V and J calls and clone size come from that table; D and trimming were worked out from the DNA. The sample lists 1.6 million or so clones, over 95% occurring once. The CDR3 extends over 15 amino acids. Trimming took 6 bases from V and 7 from J; bases not matched to a gene: 14. Looked up from germline, CDR1 is SGHVS and CDR2 is FNYEAQ. Notes on the study in general: Clonotype sharing levels among donors were expected to vary with sequencing depth.

This TCR was sampled from a man aged 30-40 years in good health. The chain carries TRBV7-6 and TRBJ1-1, with 7 positions matching TRBD1. Specimen: naive CD4+ T cells sorted from blood. Sample subset: CD45RA+ positively selected. The CDR3 loop reads CASSLGGGGAGEAFF. In nucleotides, the CDR3 is TGTGCCAGCAGTCTGGGAGGAGGGGGCGCGGGTGAAGCTTTCTTT. The full variable domain, rest sourced from reference TRBV7-6 and TRBJ1-1, is GAGVSQSPRYKVTKRGQDVALRCDPISGHVSLYWYRQALGQGPEFLTYFNYEAQQDKSGLPNDRFSAERPEGSISTLTIQRTEQRDSAMYRCASSLGGGGAGEAFFGQGTRLTVV.